This is a list of T cell receptor beta chains from one sample in a study of radiation and T cells in renal cell carcinoma. Here immunoSEQ multiplex PCR was the method, and the copy in TCRdb shows in-frame clones only, minus some. The sample lists 45,000 to 65,000 clones, around 80% occurring once. The sample consisted of blood, taken from a patient whose treatment included radiotherapy and nephrectomy. The receptors were gathered from a man aged 55 to 70 with renal cell carcinoma. Both conserved end residues are part of each CDR3. D genes are given only for firm matches. Not all rows give a size; the values are once, few, many and, for expanded clones, a class.

D	V	size	J	CDR3	DNA
-	TRBV19	-	TRBJ1-2	CASSRQNYGYTF	TGTGCCAGTAGTAGACAGAACTATGGCTACACCTTC
-	TRBV29-1	-	TRBJ2-5	CSADGGTQYF	TGCAGCGCGGACGGAGGGACCCAGTACTTC
-	TRBV12-5	-	TRBJ1-2	CASGLGHMGNYGYTF	TGTGCTAGTGGTTTGGGCCACATGGGGAACTATGGCTACACCTTC
-	TRBV6-1	-	TRBJ2-2	CASSEGGYGTGELFF	TGTGCCAGCAGTGAAGGGGGGTACGGCACCGGGGAGCTGTTTTTT
-	TRBV20-1	-	TRBJ1-4	CSARVGEKLFF	TGCAGTGCTAGGGTTGGCGAAAAACTGTTTTTT
-	TRBV7-7	-	TRBJ2-1	CASSPQLGNEQFF	TGTGCCAGCAGCCCCCAACTAGGGAATGAGCAGTTCTTC
TRBD1	TRBV27	-	TRBJ2-1	CASRDRGIREWNEQFF	TGTGCCAGCAGAGACAGGGGAATACGGGAGTGGAATGAGCAGTTCTTC
TRBD1	TRBV15	few	TRBJ1-5	CATSSDRGLGQPQHF	TGTGCCACCAGCAGTGACAGGGGGCTAGGCCAGCCCCAGCATTTT
TRBD1	TRBV6-5	-	TRBJ1-1	CATKTGTANTEAFF	TGTGCCACCAAAACCGGGACAGCGAACACTGAAGCTTTCTTT
TRBD2	TRBV7-9	once	TRBJ2-5	CASSLGRLAGGETQYF	TGTGCCAGCAGCTTAGGACGTCTAGCGGGTGGAGAGACCCAGTACTTC
-	TRBV7-9	-	TRBJ2-3	CASSPTPDTQYF	TGTGCCAGCAGCCCCACCCCAGATACGCAGTATTTT
TRBD1	TRBV7-3	-	TRBJ2-2	CASSTGGDPTGELFF	TGTGCCAGCAGCACAGGGGGAGATCCCACCGGGGAGCTGTTTTTT
-	TRBV27	-	TRBJ2-3	CASTLAGIGTDTQYF	TGTGCCAGCACCTTAGCCGGTATTGGCACAGATACGCAGTATTTT
-	TRBV7-2	-	TRBJ2-3	CASSLLPISTDTQYF	TGTGCCAGCAGCTTGTTGCCCATTAGCACAGATACGCAGTATTTT
TRBD2	TRBV30	-	TRBJ2-5	CAWGGEETQYF	TGTGCCTGGGGGGGGGAAGAGACCCAGTACTTC
-	TRBV19	few	TRBJ2-6	CASSMVSGANVLTF	TGTGCCAGTAGTATGGTCAGTGGGGCCAACGTCCTGACTTTC
-	TRBV7-2	-	TRBJ1-2	CATGWGYTF	TGTGCCACTGGCTGGGGCTACACCTTC
-	TRBV10-3	once	TRBJ2-4	CAISAAPGVDKNIQYF	TGTGCCATCAGTGCTGCCCCTGGAGTGGACAAAAACATTCAGTACTTC
-	TRBV4-3	once	TRBJ2-3	CASSQGGGLSSTDTQYF	TGCGCCAGCAGCCAAGGAGGGGGTTTGTCTAGCACAGATACGCAGTATTTT
TRBD1	TRBV7-9	-	TRBJ1-2	CASHRDRVYGYTF	TGTGCCAGTCACCGGGACAGGGTTTATGGCTACACCTTC
TRBD2	TRBV30	few	TRBJ2-1	CAWRGGMRQEFF	TGTGCCTGGAGGGGAGGGATGCGTCAGGAGTTCTTC
-	TRBV11-2	-	TRBJ2-1	CASSSRDGGGQFF	TGTGCCAGCAGCTCCCGGGACGGCGGAGGGCAGTTCTTC
TRBD2	TRBV7-2	-	TRBJ2-7	CASSLSGGFYEQYF	TGTGCCAGCAGCTTGAGCGGGGGATTCTACGAGCAGTACTTC
-	TRBV5-6	few	TRBJ2-5	CASSLFVSGQETQYF	TGTGCCAGCAGTCTGTTCGTCTCGGGACAAGAGACCCAGTACTTC
TRBD2	TRBV19	-	TRBJ2-2	CASSRTSATNTGGLFF	TGTGCCAGTTCGAGAACTAGCGCTACGAACACCGGGGGGCTGTTTTTT
-	TRBV18	-	TRBJ2-5	CASSPGLQETQYF	TGTGCCAGCTCACCAGGCCTCCAAGAGACCCAGTACTTC
-	TRBV4-3	-	TRBJ1-5	CASSPYGMGMPPSSNQPQHF	TGCGCCAGCAGCCCTTACGGCATGGGAATGCCCCCTTCTAGCAATCAGCCCCAGCATTTT
-	TRBV21-1	-	TRBJ1-2	CASSKWQIYGYTF	TGTGCCAGCAGCAAATGGCAGATCTATGGCTACACCTTC
TRBD2	TRBV2	-	TRBJ2-2	CASRGRGARELFF	TGTGCCAGCAGAGGGCGGGGGGCCCGGGAGCTGTTTTTT
-	TRBV7-9	-	TRBJ1-2	CASSLAEGPGGGYTF	TGTGCCAGCAGCTTAGCTGAGGGACCTGGTGGTGGCTACACCTTC
-	TRBV13	-	TRBJ1-1	CASSLGQGLNTEAFF	TGTGCCAGCAGCTTAGGCCAGGGGTTGAACACTGAAGCTTTCTTT
-	TRBV19	-	TRBJ1-2	CASSALRSSNYGYTF	TGTGCCAGTAGTGCGCTACGCAGCTCTAACTATGGCTACACCTTC
-	TRBV20-1	-	TRBJ2-5	CSARALPTQYF	TGCAGTGCTAGAGCCCTCCCAACCCAGTACTTC
TRBD2	TRBV5-4	-	TRBJ2-2	CASSLAGGWTPNTGELFF	TGTGCCAGCAGCTTGGCCGGGGGGTGGACACCGAACACCGGGGAGCTGTTTTTT
-	TRBV29-1	-	TRBJ1-1	CSARHMNTEAFF	TGCAGCGCGCGACACATGAACACTGAAGCTTTCTTT
-	TRBV9	-	TRBJ1-2	CASSVNGNYGYTF	TGTGCCAGCAGCGTCAACGGAAACTATGGCTACACCTTC
-	TRBV4-3	few	TRBJ2-2	CASSHDRYSGELFF	TGCGCCAGCAGCCACGACAGATATTCGGGGGAGCTGTTTTTT
TRBD2	TRBV28	-	TRBJ2-3	CASSSASGSPDTQYF	TGTGCCAGCAGTTCCGCTAGCGGGAGTCCAGATACGCAGTATTTT
-	TRBV7-8	-	TRBJ2-7	CASSLVSGMPYEQYF	TGTGCCAGCAGCTTAGTCTCGGGCATGCCCTACGAGCAGTACTTC
-	TRBV2	-	TRBJ2-3	CASSERGVPLPDTQYF	TGTGCCAGCAGTGAAAGGGGGGTGCCCCTTCCAGATACGCAGTATTTT
TRBD1	TRBV5-4	-	TRBJ2-1	CASSSPTRTGGDNEQFF	TGTGCCAGCAGCTCGCCGACGCGAACAGGGGGTGATAATGAGCAGTTCTTC
TRBD2	TRBV30	-	TRBJ2-3	CAWTLAGGQVTQYF	TGTGCCTGGACCCTAGCGGGGGGGCAGGTTACGCAGTATTTT
-	TRBV5-1	-	TRBJ2-3	CASSLLRGTDTQYF	TGCGCCAGCAGCTTGCTAAGGGGCACAGATACGCAGTATTTT
-	TRBV7-6	-	TRBJ1-2	CASSLEGASGYGYTF	TGTGCCAGCAGCTTAGAAGGGGCCAGCGGCTATGGCTACACCTTC
-	TRBV6-5	-	TRBJ2-2	CASRPGGRTIGELFF	TGTGCCAGCAGGCCCGGTGGGAGAACCATCGGGGAGCTGTTTTTT
TRBD2	TRBV7-9	-	TRBJ2-1	CASSNSGRPNNEQFF	TGTGCCAGCAGCAACAGCGGGAGACCTAACAATGAGCAGTTCTTC
-	TRBV5-1	-	TRBJ1-5	CASSLGLNQPQHF	TGCGCCAGCAGCTTAGGCCTTAATCAGCCCCAGCATTTT
TRBD1	TRBV19	once	TRBJ2-3	CASSKQPWTGSTDTQYF	TGTGCCAGTAGTAAACAACCCTGGACAGGGAGCACAGATACGCAGTATTTT
-	TRBV7-9	-	TRBJ2-2	CASSLSTANTGELFF	TGTGCCAGCAGCCTATCGACAGCCAACACCGGGGAGCTGTTTTTT
-	TRBV7-3	-	TRBJ1-4	CARSRRLFNEKLFF	TGTGCCAGGAGCCGCAGACTTTTTAATGAAAAACTGTTTTTT
-	TRBV6-1	-	TRBJ2-1	CASSPQYTYNEQFF	TGTGCCAGCAGTCCACAATACACCTACAATGAGCAGTTCTTC
-	TRBV5-4	few	TRBJ1-1	CASSLAPIDTEAFF	TGTGCCAGCAGCTTGGCCCCCATTGACACTGAAGCTTTCTTT
TRBD1	TRBV19	-	TRBJ1-5	CASSTGTGVGQPQHF	TGTGCCAGTAGTACCGGGACAGGGGTAGGGCAGCCCCAGCATTTT
-	TRBV19	few	TRBJ2-1	CASSMVGFEQFF	TGTGCCAGTAGTATGGTAGGGTTTGAGCAGTTCTTC
-	TRBV4-3	-	TRBJ2-7	CASSQSRRSIWPDEQYF	TGCGCCAGCAGCCAGAGCAGGCGGAGTATATGGCCGGACGAGCAGTACTTC
-	TRBV5-5	-	TRBJ1-2	CASSLGPLYGYTF	TGTGCCAGCAGCCTAGGCCCCCTCTATGGCTACACCTTC
-	TRBV2	-	TRBJ1-5	CASTMGRDQPQHF	TGTGCCAGCACCATGGGTAGGGATCAGCCCCAGCATTTT